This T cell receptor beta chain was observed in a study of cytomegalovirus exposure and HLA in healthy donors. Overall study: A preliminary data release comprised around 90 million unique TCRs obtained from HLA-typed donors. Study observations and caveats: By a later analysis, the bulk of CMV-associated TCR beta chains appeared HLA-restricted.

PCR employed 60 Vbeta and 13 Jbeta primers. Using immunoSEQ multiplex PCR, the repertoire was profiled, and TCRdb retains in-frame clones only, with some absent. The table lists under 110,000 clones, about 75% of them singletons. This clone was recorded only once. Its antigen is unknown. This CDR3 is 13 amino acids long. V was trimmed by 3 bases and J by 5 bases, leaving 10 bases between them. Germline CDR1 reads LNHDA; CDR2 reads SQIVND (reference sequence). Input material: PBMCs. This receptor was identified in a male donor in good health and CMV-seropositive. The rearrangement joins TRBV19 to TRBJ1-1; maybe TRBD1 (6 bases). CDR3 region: CASSIGQITEAFF. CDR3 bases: TGTGCCAGTAGTATCGGACAGATTACTGAAGCTTTCTTT.